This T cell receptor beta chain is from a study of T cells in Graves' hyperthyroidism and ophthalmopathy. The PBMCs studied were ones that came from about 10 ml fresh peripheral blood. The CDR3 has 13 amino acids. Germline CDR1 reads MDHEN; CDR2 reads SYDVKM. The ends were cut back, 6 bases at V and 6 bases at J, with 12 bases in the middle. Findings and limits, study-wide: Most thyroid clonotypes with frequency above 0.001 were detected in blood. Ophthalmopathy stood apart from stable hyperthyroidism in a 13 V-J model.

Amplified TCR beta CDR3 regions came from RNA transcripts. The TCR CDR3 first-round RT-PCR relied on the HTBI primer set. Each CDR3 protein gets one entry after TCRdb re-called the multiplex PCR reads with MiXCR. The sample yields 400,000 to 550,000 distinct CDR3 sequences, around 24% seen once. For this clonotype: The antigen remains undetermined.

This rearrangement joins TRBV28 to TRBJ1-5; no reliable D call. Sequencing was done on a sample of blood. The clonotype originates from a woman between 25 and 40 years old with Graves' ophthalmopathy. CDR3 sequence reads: CASRLLNGQPQHF. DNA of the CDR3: TGTGCCAGCAGGCTCCTCAACGGTCAGCCCCAGCATTTT. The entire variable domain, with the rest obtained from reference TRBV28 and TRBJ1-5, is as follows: DVKVTQSSRYLVKRTGEKVFLECVQDMDHENMFWYRQDPGLGLRLIYFSYDVKMKEKGDIPEGYSVSREKKERFSLILESASTNQTSMYLCASRLLNGQPQHFGDGTRLSIL.